This TCR beta chain was identified during a study of regulatory dendritic cells for organ transplantation. In the study overall: Regulatory dendritic cells were monocyte-derived, receiving vitamin D3 on days 0 and 4 and IL-10 on day 4.

Libraries were prepared by immunoSEQ multiplex PCR; TCRdb keeps only in-frame clonotypes and omits some of them. The sample yields 3,500 to 4,500 clones, 59% seen once. Notes on this clone: Its antigen is not known.

Germline V lookup: CDR1 MGHRA, CDR2 YSYEKL. This CDR3 is 13 amino acids long. The V gene end was trimmed by 5 bases and the J gene end by 10 bases; junction bases not matched to a gene: 5. CFSE-labeled sorted T cells met regulatory or mature dendritic cells for four to five days. FACS sorted CD4+ or CD8+ T cells into CD45RA+ naive and CD45RO+ memory. This chain links TRBV4-1 with TRBJ1-6; TRBD1 matches at 7 bases. The sequenced sample was memory CD8+ T cells from blood cultured with dendritic cells. The subset is: CD45RO+ memory T cells. The clonotype originates from a human donor in good health. The CDR3 DNA follows: TGCGCCAGCAGCTGGGACAGACCATCACCCCTCCACTTT. Residues: CASSWDRPSPLHF.